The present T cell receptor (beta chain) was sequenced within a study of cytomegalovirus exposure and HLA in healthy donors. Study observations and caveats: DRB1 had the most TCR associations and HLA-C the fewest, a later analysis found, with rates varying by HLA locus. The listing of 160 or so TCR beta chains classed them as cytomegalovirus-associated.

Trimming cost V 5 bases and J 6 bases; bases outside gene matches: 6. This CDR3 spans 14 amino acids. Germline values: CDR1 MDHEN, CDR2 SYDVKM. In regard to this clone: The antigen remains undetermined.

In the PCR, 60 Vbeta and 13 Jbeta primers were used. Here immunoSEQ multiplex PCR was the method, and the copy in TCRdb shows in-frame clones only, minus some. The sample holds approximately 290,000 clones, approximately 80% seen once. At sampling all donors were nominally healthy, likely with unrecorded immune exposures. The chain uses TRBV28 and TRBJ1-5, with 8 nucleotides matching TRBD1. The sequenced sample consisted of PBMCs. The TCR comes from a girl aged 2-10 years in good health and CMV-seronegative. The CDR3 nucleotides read TGTGCCAGCAGTGCAGGGGGCTCCGGTCAGCCCCAGCATTTT. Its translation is CASSAGGSGQPQHF.